Listed below are T cell receptor beta chains from one sample, sequenced in a study of cytotoxic CD8 clonotypes in ibrutinib-treated CLL. Generated by immunoSEQ multiplex PCR, the TCRdb table keeps only in-frame clones and is missing some. This sample has over 45,000 clones, with 45% to 70% found just once. The specimen comprised PBMCs, sampled after 24 months of ibrutinib treatment. These receptors all come from a human donor with chronic lymphocytic leukemia. CDR3s include the opening cysteine and the closing phenylalanine or tryptophan. The order of the fields is V gene, J gene, clone size, CDR3 protein. The size of a clone is reported for some rows only, either as once, few or many, or as a class for expanded clones.

V gene: TRBV27; J gene: TRBJ2-2; clone size: .; CDR3 protein: CASSLPVPGELFF
V gene: TRBV7-9; J gene: TRBJ2-3; clone size: .; CDR3 protein: CASSFVSGGSDTQYF
V gene: TRBV6-5; J gene: TRBJ1-2; clone size: .; CDR3 protein: CASLAEYNNYGYTF
V gene: TRBV4-1; J gene: TRBJ1-4; clone size: .; CDR3 protein: CASSQYGGARSTNEKLFF
V gene: TRBV5-6; J gene: TRBJ1-3; clone size: .; CDR3 protein: CASSWTGFGNTIYF
V gene: TRBV5-6; J gene: TRBJ1-5; clone size: .; CDR3 protein: CASSLHRGQPQHF
V gene: TRBV5-4; J gene: TRBJ2-3; clone size: .; CDR3 protein: CASSEDNPFTDTQYF
V gene: TRBV6-6; J gene: TRBJ2-7; clone size: .; CDR3 protein: CASSWTAHYSYEQYF
V gene: TRBV7-9; J gene: TRBJ1-1; clone size: few; CDR3 protein: CASQSSTMNTEAFF
V gene: TRBV19; J gene: TRBJ2-3; clone size: .; CDR3 protein: CASKDRSSTDTQYF